The 30 T cell receptor beta chains reported below all come from one sample, sequenced in a study of human T cells and chemical hapten exposure. Time point here: pre-sensitization, week 0. Treatment described: therapeutic diphenylcyclopropenone sensitization with weekly scalp DPC. TCRdb ran MiXCR on the RACE reads and lists one entry per CDR3 protein. Of a few hundred thousand distinct CDR3 sequences listed, approximately 5.8% are singletons. The specimen comprised whole blood, sampled in connection with sensitization to the hapten diphenylcyclopropenone (DPC). The source of these receptors is a woman in her late teens or twenties with alopecia areata. Some clones in this sample may be carry-over from other donors' samples.

J is TRBJ1-1 and V is TRBV24-1; 11 nucleotides match TRBD1. This CDR3 comprises 17 residues. Trimming removed 4 bases from V and 1 base from J; junction bases left unmatched: 7. Germline CDR1 reads KGHDR; CDR2 reads SFDVKD. CDR3 residues: CATSDTGTGGSNTEAFF. CDR3 DNA: TGTGCCACCAGTGACACCGGGACAGGGGGATCGAACACTGAAGCTTTCTTT.

This clonotype showed up many times. V is TRBV28 and J is TRBJ2-7, with D possibly TRBD1 on 8 matching bases. Germline V gives CDR1 MDHEN, CDR2 SYDVKM. The CDR3 is 15 amino acids. Trimming stripped 6 bases from V and 3 bases from J, with 18 bases between. CDR3 DNA sequence: TGTGCCAGCAGCGAACAGGACAGGGACTACTACGAGCAGTACTTC. Its protein product is CASSEQDRDYYEQYF. Using reference TRBV28 and TRBJ2-7 for the parts outside the CDR3, the full variable domain is DVKVTQSSRYLVKRTGEKVFLECVQDMDHENMFWYRQDPGLGLRLIYFSYDVKMKEKGDIPEGYSVSREKKERFSLILESASTNQTSMYLCASSEQDRDYYEQYFGPGTRLTVT.

This clonotype was observed a few times. J is TRBJ1-1 and V is TRBV6-5; D ambiguous. The V gene lost 4 bases and the J gene lost 1 base, with 19 bases spanning the gap. This CDR3 is built from 17 residues. Per germline, CDR1 MNHEY and CDR2 SVGAGI. The CDR3 coding sequence is TGTGCCAGCAGTTTTACTCATCATCCCACTCAGAACACTGAAGCTTTCTTT. Protein: CASSFTHHPTQNTEAFF.

This clonotype was recorded many times. The rearrangement joins TRBV20-1 to TRBJ2-3, with D hard to call. V lost 2 bases to trimming and J lost 0 bases, with 3 bases between them. The CDR3 is 12 amino acids. The V gene's germline CDR1 is DFQATT and CDR2 SNEGSKA (reference sequence). CDR3 coding DNA: TGCAGTGCTAGACCGAGCACAGATACGCAGTATTTT. Translated: CSARPSTDTQYF.

This sequence joins TRBV5-1 and TRBJ2-3; 9 bases agree with TRBD2. This CDR3 spans 16 amino acids. The V and J ends lost 4 bases and 1 base, in that order; junction bases with no gene match: 7. CDR1 and CDR2 from the germline V gene are SGHRS and YFSETQ. CDR3 nucleotides: TGCGCCAGCAGCGCCGGACTAGCGACCCGCACAGATACGCAGTATTTT. Translating gives CASSAGLATRTDTQYF. The full variable domain, completed using reference TRBV5-1 and TRBJ2-3, is KAGVTQTPRYLIKTRGQQVTLSCSPISGHRSVSWYQQTPGQGLQFLFEYFSETQRNKGNFPGRFSGRQFSNSRSEMNVSTLELGDSALYLCASSAGLATRTDTQYFGPGTRLTVL.

V is TRBV29-1 and J is TRBJ1-3, with D perhaps TRBD1 (5 bases). The CDR3 is 14 amino acids. Germline CDR1 and CDR2: SQVTM and ANQGSEA. V gave up 1 base and J gave up 0 bases, with 7 bases separating them. The chain's CDR3 is CSVEGGSSGNTIYF. The CDR3 nucleotides are TGCAGCGTTGAAGGGGGGAGCTCTGGAAACACCATATATTTT.

In this sample, this clonotype turned up many times. V usage is TRBV4-3 and J usage is TRBJ1-2; D not resolved. The V gene lost 1 base and the J gene lost 3 bases, with 12 bases spanning the gap. Germline assignment: CDR1 LGHNA and CDR2 YSLEER. CDR3 length: 15 amino acids. The CDR3 spells CASSQAHRTYYGYTF. DNA of the CDR3: TGCGCCAGCAGCCAAGCACACCGGACTTACTATGGCTACACCTTC.

This clonotype was counted many times. The rearrangement uses TRBV12-3 or TRBV12-4 and TRBJ1-1; maybe TRBD1 (5 bases). This CDR3 region has 15 residues. Trimming left V 8 bases short and J 1 base short, with 17 bases between. The CDR3 reads CASDPGPGTNTEAFF. Here the CDR3 DNA reads TGTGCCAGCGATCCCGGGCCAGGGACGAACACTGAAGCTTTCTTT.

On this clonotype itself: This may stem from a read error, because a much larger clone lies one nucleotide away. This chain links TRBV5-1 with TRBJ2-3; 12 bases fit TRBD2. Germline CDR1 and CDR2: SGHRS and YFSETQ. This CDR3 is 16 amino acids long. With 7 bases clipped from V and 4 bases from J, the junction kept 10 bases outside the gene matches. CDR3 sequence: CASGSGLAGYADTQYF. The CDR3 DNA reads as TGCGCCAGCGGCTCAGGACTAGCGGGGTATGCAGATACGCAGTATTTT.

The V gene is TRBV6-4, the J gene TRBJ2-3; 7 bases are a match to TRBD1. Germline lookup yields CDR1 MRHNA and CDR2 SNTAGT. This CDR3 spans 16 amino acids. V lost 5 bases, J lost 2 bases, and 10 bases stayed unmatched. CDR3 in amino acids: CASSPIRGTATDTQYF. CDR3 nucleotides: TGTGCCAGCAGTCCAATCAGGGGGACCGCCACAGATACGCAGTATTTT.

The chain links TRBV4-1 to TRBJ1-6; the D is unclear. CDR3 length: 13 residues. V lost 3 bases and J lost 7, with 7 bases in between. Germline assignment: CDR1 MGHRA and CDR2 YSYEKL. The CDR3 is CASSHLGNSPLHF. Written as DNA, the CDR3 is TGCGCCAGCAGCCACCTGGGGAATTCACCCCTCCACTTT.

This clonotype has a count of ten or more. The gene calls are TRBV7-3 and TRBJ2-2; TRBD2 aligns across 8 bases. Germline CDR1 reads SGHTA; CDR2 reads FQGTGA. After removal of 1 base from V and 6 bases from J, the junction contained 4 bases not matched to a gene. The CDR3 covers 15 residues. The CDR3 DNA follows: TGTGCCAGCAGCTTAAGGGGACTAGTCGCCGGGGAGCTGTTTTTT. It specifies CASSLRGLVAGELFF.

In its sample, this clonotype was seen many times. The J gene is TRBJ2-2, the V gene TRBV3-1; D is unresolved. The germline V gene has CDR1 LGHDT and CDR2 YNNKEL (reference sequence). Trimming left V 1 base short and J 1 base short, with 4 bases between. The CDR3 contains 14 residues. The CDR3 protein is CASSQGLNTGELFF. Here the CDR3 DNA reads TGTGCCAGCAGCCAAGGGCTGAACACCGGGGAGCTGTTTTTT.

This clonotype has a count of ten or more. The chain joins TRBV7-3 to TRBJ2-3, with D possibly called TRBD1 or TRBD2 (5 bases each). CDR3 size: 13 residues. Germline-derived CDR1 and CDR2 are SGHTA and FQGTGA. The V gene lost 0 bases and the J gene lost 6 bases, with 7 bases spanning the gap. CDR3 nucleotide sequence: TGTGCCAGCAGCTTAACGGGGGTGGATACGCAGTATTTT. Translation: CASSLTGVDTQYF.

This clonotype was counted at least ten times. V and J are TRBV7-2 and TRBJ2-1; 10 bases are shared with TRBD1. The CDR3 totals 15 residues. V was pared by 5 bases and J by 4 bases, with 5 bases of the junction left unmatched. Germline V gene sequence: CDR1 SGHTA, CDR2 FQGNSA. In DNA form, the CDR3 reads TGTGCCAGCAGCCCTCGACAGGGGGCTTACAATGAGCAGTTCTTC. Amino acid sequence: CASSPRQGAYNEQFF.

This clonotype has a handful of counts. The chain combines TRBV15 with TRBJ1-6, with TRBD1 matching 7 bases. Looked up from germline, CDR1 is LNHNV and CDR2 is YYDKDF (reference sequence). The CDR3 extends over 17 amino acids. V shed 1 base, J shed 7 bases, and the junction held 10 bases outside the gene matches. In nucleotides, the CDR3 is TGTGCCACCAGCAGAGCCCCACAGGGGCCTCAAAATTCACCCCTCCACTTT. This sequence encodes CATSRAPQGPQNSPLHF.

The rearrangement links TRBV6-1 to TRBJ1-2; D is possibly TRBD1 (5 bases). The CDR3 spans 15 residues. Germline lookup yields CDR1 MNHNS and CDR2 SASEGT. Trimming removed 2 bases at V and 0 bases at J, with 10 bases between. The CDR3 DNA follows: TGTGCCAGCAGTGAACGGGGGATAGCTAACTATGGCTACACCTTC. Translated, it gives CASSERGIANYGYTF.

The rearrangement uses TRBV7-2 and TRBJ2-4, with D perhaps TRBD2 (7 bases). This CDR3 is built from 16 residues. V was clipped by 0 bases and J by 3 bases, with 12 bases between them. Germline V CDR1 and CDR2: SGHTA, FQGNSA. CDR3 in amino acids: CASSLAPGGGKNIQYF. CDR3 bases: TGTGCCAGCAGCTTAGCGCCGGGGGGCGGCAAAAACATTCAGTACTTC.

This clonotype was counted a few times. The V and J genes are TRBV7-9 and TRBJ1-5; D is perhaps TRBD1 (5 bases). V lost 2 bases, J lost 4 bases, and 15 bases lay in between. The CDR3 has 16 residues. CDR1 is SEHNR, CDR2 FQNEAQ, per germline (reference sequence). The CDR3 DNA follows: TGTGCCAGCAGCTTAACGGGGCCCCGAGCTAATCAGCCCCAGCATTTT. Translated: CASSLTGPRANQPQHF. Supplemented by reference TRBV7-9 and TRBJ1-5, the full variable domain reads DTGVSQNPRHKITKRGQNVTFRCDPISEHNRLYWYRQTLGQGPEFLTYFQNEAQLEKSRLLSDRFSAERPKGSFSTLEIQRTEQGDSAMYLCASSLTGPRANQPQHFGDGTRLSIL.

The chain recombines TRBV20-1 with TRBJ1-1, with D possibly being TRBD1 (6 bases). The V gene's germline CDR1 is DFQATT and CDR2 SNEGSKA (reference sequence). V was trimmed by 0 bases and J by 4 bases, leaving 9 bases between them. The CDR3 has 13 amino acids. The CDR3 nucleotides read TGCAGTGCTAGAGATTCAGGGGTCACTGAAGCTTTCTTT. Residues: CSARDSGVTEAFF.

This rearrangement joins TRBV7-2 to TRBJ1-5, with 9 nucleotides matching TRBD1. The trim removed 5 bases at V and 4 bases at J, leaving 9 bases unmatched. Germline V gives CDR1 SGHTA, CDR2 FQGNSA. The CDR3 has 16 residues. The CDR3 nucleotides read TGTGCCAGCAGCAGTCCGGGGACAGGGTTAAATCAGCCCCAGCATTTT. Its protein product is CASSSPGTGLNQPQHF.

This clonotype has a count of ten or more. This chain links TRBV5-4 with TRBJ1-6; D may be TRBD1 (6 bases). Trimming stripped 4 bases from V and 8 bases from J, with 10 bases between. Looked up from germline, CDR1 is SGHNT and CDR2 is YYREEE (reference sequence). CDR3 length: 13 residues. The chain's CDR3 is CASSREGDSPLHF. The DNA for the CDR3 is TGTGCCAGCAGCCGCGAGGGGGATTCACCCCTCCACTTT.

Ten or more counts support this clonotype. The genes are TRBV20-1 and TRBJ2-3; D might be TRBD1 (6 bases). The CDR3 loop spans 13 amino acids. The germline CDR1 and CDR2 sequences are DFQATT and SNEGSKA (reference sequence). V lost 6 bases and J lost 2, with 12 bases in between. Here the CDR3 reads CSAHRDATDTQYF. Here the CDR3 DNA reads TGCAGTGCGCACAGGGATGCCACAGATACGCAGTATTTT.

The genes are TRBV6-1 and TRBJ2-1; tentative D call: TRBD2 (6 bases). Germline CDR1 MNHNS, CDR2 SASEGT. Trimming left V 7 bases short and J 1 base short, with 14 bases between. The CDR3 has 15 residues. The CDR3 protein is CASTVSGPSYNEQFF. The CDR3 DNA sequence: TGTGCCAGCACCGTTAGCGGACCATCCTACAATGAGCAGTTCTTC.

The chain couples TRBV7-2 to TRBJ1-2, with 7 bases fitting TRBD1. The CDR3 covers 14 residues. Germline lookup yields CDR1 SGHTA and CDR2 FQGNSA. V lost 4 bases and J lost 2; bases outside the gene matches: 4. The CDR3: CASSSGTVNYGYTF. The CDR3 region has the DNA TGTGCCAGCAGCTCTGGGACAGTCAACTATGGCTACACCTTC.

This chain uses TRBV27 with TRBJ1-4; D gene unclear. Germline CDR1 and CDR2: MNHEY and SMNVEV (reference sequence). V lost 4 bases to trimming and J lost 4 bases, with 16 bases between them. The CDR3 has 16 residues. CDR3 residues: CASSSFQAAVNEKLFF. CDR3 nucleotides: TGTGCCAGCAGTTCCTTCCAGGCGGCGGTTAATGAAAAACTGTTTTTT. Together with reference TRBV27 and TRBJ1-4, the CDR3 gives the full variable domain: EAQVTQNPRYLITVTGKKLTVTCSQNMNHEYMSWYRQDPGLGLRQIYYSMNVEVTDKGDVPEGYKVSRKEKRNFPLILESPSPNQTSLYFCASSSFQAAVNEKLFFGSGTQLSVL.

This clonotype has just a few counts. The CDR3 DNA sequence: TGTGCCAGCTCACCCGCTCTAAGCGTCGGCTACAATGAGCAGTTCTTC. Amino acids: CASSPALSVGYNEQFF. The chain links TRBV18 to TRBJ2-1; no clear D gene. The germline gives CDR1 KGHSH, CDR2 LQKENI. The length of the CDR3 is 16 residues. The V gene lost 3 bases and the J gene lost 3 bases, with 15 bases spanning the gap. Complete variable domain (other parts from reference TRBV18 and TRBJ2-1): NAGVMQNPRHLVRRRGQEARLRCSPMKGHSHVYWYRQLPEEGLKFMVYLQKENIIDESGMPKERFSAEFPKEGPSILRIQQVVRGDSAAYFCASSPALSVGYNEQFFGPGTRLTVL.

This clonotype was seen at least ten times. The rearrangement uses TRBV12-3 or TRBV12-4 and TRBJ1-1; D unresolved. The V and J ends lost 2 bases and 3 bases respectively, with 7 bases between them. The CDR3 has 13 amino acids. CDR3 loop: CASSLLGDTEAFF. Here the CDR3 DNA reads TGTGCCAGCAGTTTACTGGGCGACACTGAAGCTTTCTTT.

This clonotype was seen a few times. This chain links TRBV7-6 with TRBJ2-7, with TRBD1 identical over 9 bases. V dropped 7 bases and J dropped 5; count of bases not matched to a gene: 15. Germline CDR1 is SGHVS and CDR2 is FNYEAQ. This CDR3 has 16 amino acids. The CDR3 nucleotides read TGTGCCAGCACCAATTCGCCTGGGACAGGGTACCACGAGCAGTACTTC. It is translated as CASTNSPGTGYHEQYF. Complete variable domain (other parts from reference TRBV7-6 and TRBJ2-7): GAGVSQSPRYKVTKRGQDVALRCDPISGHVSLYWYRQALGQGPEFLTYFNYEAQQDKSGLPNDRFSAERPEGSISTLTIQRTEQRDSAMYRCASTNSPGTGYHEQYFGPGTRLTVT.

This clonotype was picked up many times. The V gene is TRBV2, the J gene TRBJ2-3; 8 positions match TRBD2. This CDR3 region has 14 residues. V gave up 6 bases and J gave up 3 bases; unmatched junction bases: 5. Germline loops: CDR1 SNHLY, CDR2 FYNNEI. CDR3 bases: TGTGCCAGCAGAACTATAGCGGGGACAGATACGCAGTATTTT. Its translation: CASRTIAGTDTQYF.